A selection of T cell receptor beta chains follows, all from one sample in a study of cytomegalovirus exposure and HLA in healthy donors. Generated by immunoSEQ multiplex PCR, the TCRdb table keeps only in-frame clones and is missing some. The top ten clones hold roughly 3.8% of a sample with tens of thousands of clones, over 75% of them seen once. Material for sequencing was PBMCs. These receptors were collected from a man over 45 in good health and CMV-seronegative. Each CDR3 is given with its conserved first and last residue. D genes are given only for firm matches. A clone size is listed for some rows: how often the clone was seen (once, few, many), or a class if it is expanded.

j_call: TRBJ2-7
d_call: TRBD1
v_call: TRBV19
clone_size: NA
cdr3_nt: TGTGCCAGTAGTACCGGACAGGGGGCAAGCGACGAGCAGTACTTC
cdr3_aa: CASSTGQGASDEQYF

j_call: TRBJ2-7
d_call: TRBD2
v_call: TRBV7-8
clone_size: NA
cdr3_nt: TGTGCCAGCAGCTTAGAGAGGCCTAGCGGGGGCTACGAGCAGTACTTC
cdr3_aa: CASSLERPSGGYEQYF

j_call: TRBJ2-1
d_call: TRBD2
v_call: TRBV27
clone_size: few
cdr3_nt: TGTGCCAGCAGTCGGGGGGCTAGCGGGAGGAGGGGATCCTACAATGAGCAGTTCTTC
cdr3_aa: CASSRGASGRRGSYNEQFF

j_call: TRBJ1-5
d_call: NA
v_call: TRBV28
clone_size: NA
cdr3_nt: TGTGCCAGCAGCGTCATCGGACAATTTTTAGAGGCGGGGGCCAGAAATAGCAATCAGCCCCAGCATTTT
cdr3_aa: CASSVIGQFLEAGARNSNQPQHF

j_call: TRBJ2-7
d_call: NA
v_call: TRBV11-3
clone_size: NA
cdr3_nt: TGTGCCAGCAGCTTAGGGGGGCCAGGGTTCCACGAGCAGTACTTC
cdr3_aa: CASSLGGPGFHEQYF

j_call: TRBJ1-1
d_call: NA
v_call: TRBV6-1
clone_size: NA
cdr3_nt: TGTGCCAGCCGAAGGACAGACATGAACACTGAAGCTTTCTTT
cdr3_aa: CASRRTDMNTEAFF

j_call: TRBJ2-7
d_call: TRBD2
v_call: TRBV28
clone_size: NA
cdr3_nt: TGTGCCAGCAGTTCGACTAGCGGAGTGTGGGAGCAGTACTTC
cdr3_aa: CASSSTSGVWEQYF

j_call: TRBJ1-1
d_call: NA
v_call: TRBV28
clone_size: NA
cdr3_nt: TGTGCCAGCAGCGATTGGCCCACCCGGGGTAGGGATCGAGCAGCCACTGAAGCTTTCTTT
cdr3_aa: CASSDWPTRGRDRAATEAFF

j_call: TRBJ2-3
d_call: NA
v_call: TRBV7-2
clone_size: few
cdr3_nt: TGTGCCAGCAGCGGGGCCCGTCGGGATACGCAGTATTTT
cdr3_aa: CASSGARRDTQYF

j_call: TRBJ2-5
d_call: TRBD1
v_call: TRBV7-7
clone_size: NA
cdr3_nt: TGTGCTAGCAGCTCAGGAAGATTCGGAGCACAGGGGGAAGAGACCCAGTACTTC
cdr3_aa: CASSSGRFGAQGEETQYF

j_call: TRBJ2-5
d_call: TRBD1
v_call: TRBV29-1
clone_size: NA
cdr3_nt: TGCAGCGTTGAAAAACAGGGGTTGAGCGAGACCCAGTACTTC
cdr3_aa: CSVEKQGLSETQYF

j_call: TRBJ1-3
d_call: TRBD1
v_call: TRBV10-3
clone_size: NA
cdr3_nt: TGTGCCATCGGGGACAGGGGAGACGGAAACACCATATATTTT
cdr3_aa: CAIGDRGDGNTIYF

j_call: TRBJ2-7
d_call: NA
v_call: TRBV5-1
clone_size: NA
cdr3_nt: TGCGCCAGCAGTATACAGGGATACGAGCAGTACTTC
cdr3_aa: CASSIQGYEQYF

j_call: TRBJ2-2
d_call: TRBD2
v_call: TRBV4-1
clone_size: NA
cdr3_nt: TGCGCCAGCAGCCAAGTTGGTAGCGGGGACACCGGGGAGCTGTTTTTT
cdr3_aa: CASSQVGSGDTGELFF

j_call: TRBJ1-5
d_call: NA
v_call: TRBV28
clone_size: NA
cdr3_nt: TGTGCCAGCAGACTCAGCCCCAACTGGGGCGATCAGCCCCAGCATTTT
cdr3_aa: CASRLSPNWGDQPQHF

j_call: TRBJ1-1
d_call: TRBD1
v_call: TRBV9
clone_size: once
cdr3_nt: TGTGCCAGCAGCTCCACGACAGGGGAGGTTGAAGCTTTCTTT
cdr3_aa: CASSSTTGEVEAFF

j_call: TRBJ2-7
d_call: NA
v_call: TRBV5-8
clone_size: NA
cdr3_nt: TGTGCCAGCAGCTTGTCGGGTATCTACGAGCAGTACTTC
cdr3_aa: CASSLSGIYEQYF

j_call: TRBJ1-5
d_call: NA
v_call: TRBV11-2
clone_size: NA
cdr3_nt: TGTGCCAGCAGCTTAGAAGGGAGCCAGCCCCAGCATTTT
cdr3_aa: CASSLEGSQPQHF

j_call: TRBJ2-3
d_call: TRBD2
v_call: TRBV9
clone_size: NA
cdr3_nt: TGTGCCAGCAGAGAGACTAGCGGCACAGATACGCAGTATTTT
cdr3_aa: CASRETSGTDTQYF

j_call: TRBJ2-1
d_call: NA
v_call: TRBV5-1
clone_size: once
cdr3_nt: TGCGCCAGCAGCCCCGACAGGTACAATGAGCAGTTCTTC
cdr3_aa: CASSPDRYNEQFF

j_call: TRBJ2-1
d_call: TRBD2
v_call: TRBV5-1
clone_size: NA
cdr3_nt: TGCGCCAGCAACCGGGAGGGAGCCAGCTCCTACAATGAGCAGTTCTTC
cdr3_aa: CASNREGASSYNEQFF

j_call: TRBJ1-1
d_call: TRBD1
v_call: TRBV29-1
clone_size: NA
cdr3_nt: TGCAGCGCCGATCGGGACAGTGATGAAGCTTTCTTT
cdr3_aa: CSADRDSDEAFF

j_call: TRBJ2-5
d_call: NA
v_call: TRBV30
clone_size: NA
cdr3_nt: TGTGCCTGGAGTCTCGGAGGGATCCGGACCCAGTACTTC
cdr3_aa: CAWSLGGIRTQYF

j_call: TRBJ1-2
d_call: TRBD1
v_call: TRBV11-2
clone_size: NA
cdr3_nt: TGTGCCAGCAGCTTAGACGCCGGGACAGGAGTCTATGGCTACACCTTC
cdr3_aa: CASSLDAGTGVYGYTF

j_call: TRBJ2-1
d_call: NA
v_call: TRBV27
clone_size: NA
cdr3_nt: TGTGCCAGCAGTTTACAGGAAATGAATGAGCAGTTCTTC
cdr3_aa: CASSLQEMNEQFF

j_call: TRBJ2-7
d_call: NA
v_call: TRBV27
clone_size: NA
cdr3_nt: TGTGCCAGCAGTCCCCTGGAGGTATTCACCTACGAGCAGTACTTC
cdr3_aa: CASSPLEVFTYEQYF

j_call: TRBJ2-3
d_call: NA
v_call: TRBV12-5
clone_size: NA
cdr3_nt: TGTGCTAGTGGTTTGGAGGGGAATACGCAGTATTTT
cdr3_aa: CASGLEGNTQYF

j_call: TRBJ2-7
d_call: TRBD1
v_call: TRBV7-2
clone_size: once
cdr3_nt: TGTGCCAGCAGCACAACAGGGGGACGATCCTACGAGCAGTACTTC
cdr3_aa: CASSTTGGRSYEQYF

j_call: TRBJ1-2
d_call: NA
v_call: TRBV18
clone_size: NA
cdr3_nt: TGTGCCAGCTCACCGAGGTTCGACTATGGCTACACCTTC
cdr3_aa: CASSPRFDYGYTF

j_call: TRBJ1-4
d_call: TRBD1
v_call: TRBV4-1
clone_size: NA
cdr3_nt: TGCGCCAGCAGCCAAGAGGGACAGGAGAATGAAAAACTGTTTTTT
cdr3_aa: CASSQEGQENEKLFF

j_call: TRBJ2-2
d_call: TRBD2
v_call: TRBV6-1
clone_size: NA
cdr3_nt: TGTGCCAGCCGTGGGGGGACTAGCGGGAGGTCGGACACCGGGGAGCTGTTTTTT
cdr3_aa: CASRGGTSGRSDTGELFF

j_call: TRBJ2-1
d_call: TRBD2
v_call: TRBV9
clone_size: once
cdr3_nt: TGTGCCAGCAGCGTAAGCGGGAGGGACAATGAGCAGTTCTTC
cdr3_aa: CASSVSGRDNEQFF

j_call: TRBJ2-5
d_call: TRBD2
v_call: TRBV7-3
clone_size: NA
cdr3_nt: TGTGCCAGCAGCTCCGGGGGGGGGACCCAAGAGACCCAGTACTTC
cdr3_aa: CASSSGGGTQETQYF

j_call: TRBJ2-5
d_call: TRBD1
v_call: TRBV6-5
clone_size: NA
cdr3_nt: TGTGCCAGCAGTTTAACAGGGGGCGTAGGAGAGACCCAGTACTTC
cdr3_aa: CASSLTGGVGETQYF

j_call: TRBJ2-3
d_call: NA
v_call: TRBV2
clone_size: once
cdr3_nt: TGTGCCAGCAGTGGCAGGGGAAGCACAGATACGCAGTATTTT
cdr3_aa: CASSGRGSTDTQYF

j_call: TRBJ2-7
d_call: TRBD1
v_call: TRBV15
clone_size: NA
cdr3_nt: TGTGCCACCAGCGGCCCCACAGGGGGCGTCGGATACGAGCAGTACTTC
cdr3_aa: CATSGPTGGVGYEQYF

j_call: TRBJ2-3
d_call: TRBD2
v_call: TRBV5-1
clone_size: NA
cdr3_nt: TGCGCCAGCAGCTCGGTAGCGGGAGGTACGGATACGCAGTATTTT
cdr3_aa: CASSSVAGGTDTQYF

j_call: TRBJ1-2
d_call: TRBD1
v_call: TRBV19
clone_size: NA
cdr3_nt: TGTGCCAGTAGTGACTCTACAGGGGGCGCTTCCTATGGCTACACCTTC
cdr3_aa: CASSDSTGGASYGYTF

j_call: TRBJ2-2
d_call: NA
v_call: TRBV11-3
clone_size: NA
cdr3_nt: TGTGCCAGCAGCTCCCTACAGGGCGAGTCCGGGGAGCTGTTTTTT
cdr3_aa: CASSSLQGESGELFF

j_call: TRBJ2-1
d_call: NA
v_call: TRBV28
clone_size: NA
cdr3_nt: TGTGCCAGCAGTCCTTCGAGAAATGAGCAGTTCTTC
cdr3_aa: CASSPSRNEQFF

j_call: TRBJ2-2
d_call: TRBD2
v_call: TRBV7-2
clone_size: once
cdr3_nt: TGTGCCAGCAGCTTAAGTAGCGGGGGATACACCGGGGAGCTGTTTTTT
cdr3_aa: CASSLSSGGYTGELFF

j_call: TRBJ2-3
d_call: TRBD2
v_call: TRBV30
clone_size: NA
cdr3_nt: TGTGCCTGGAGTTTAGCGGGAGGGGCGGGAACGCAGTATTTT
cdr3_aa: CAWSLAGGAGTQYF

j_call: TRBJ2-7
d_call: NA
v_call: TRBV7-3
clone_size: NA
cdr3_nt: TGTGCCAGCAGTTACGACAGACGTCGGGAGCAGTACTTC
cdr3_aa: CASSYDRRREQYF

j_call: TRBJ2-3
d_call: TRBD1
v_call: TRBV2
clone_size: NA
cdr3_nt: TGTGCCAGCAGTGATCTCTTGAAGGGGGCGAGAGATACGCAGTATTTT
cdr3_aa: CASSDLLKGARDTQYF

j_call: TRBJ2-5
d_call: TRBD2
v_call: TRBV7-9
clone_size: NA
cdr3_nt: TGTTCCAGCAGCCTTCCTAGCGGGAGGGCCTGGTCCCTCCAAGAGACCCAGTACTTC
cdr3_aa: CSSSLPSGRAWSLQETQYF

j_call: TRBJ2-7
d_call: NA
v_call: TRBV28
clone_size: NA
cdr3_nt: TGTGCCAGCAAACTCGGGGGTTACGAGCAGTACTTC
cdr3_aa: CASKLGGYEQYF